Below, 28 T cell receptor beta chains from the same sample are listed, as sequenced in a study of CD8 T cells in ankylosing spondylitis. TCRdb fed the 5' RACE reads into MiXCR, producing one record per CDR3 protein. This table has about 180,000 distinct CDR3 sequences, around 8.9% appearing once. Material: blood, either unsorted or a sorted T cell fraction (not recorded which). Receptors originate from a female donor with ankylosing spondylitis or in good health (not recorded which).

This clonotype was recorded a few times. The chain is built from TRBV20-1 and TRBJ2-7; TRBD1 matches 7 bases. The CDR3 has 13 residues. The V and J ends lost 5 bases and 3 bases, in that order; junction bases with no gene match: 7. Germline lookup yields CDR1 DFQATT and CDR2 SNEGSKA (reference sequence). CDR3 sequence (DNA): TGCAGTGCTCAAGGGGGACAGATCTACGAGCAGTACTTC. The encoded protein is CSAQGGQIYEQYF.

This clonotype was seen ten or more times. The chain couples TRBV5-1 to TRBJ1-5; 8 bases are shared with TRBD1. Trimming took 1 base from V and 9 from J; bases not matched to a gene: 6. The germline V gene has CDR1 SGHRS and CDR2 YFSETQ. This CDR3 is built from 14 residues. The CDR3 DNA sequence: TGCGCCAGCAGCTTGTCAGGGGGCGGTGGGCCCCAGCATTTT. Protein product: CASSLSGGGGPQHF.

Many counts were recorded for this clonotype. The V call is TRBV27, the J call TRBJ2-4; D is ambiguous. Trimming left V 0 bases short and J 8 bases short, with 11 bases between. Germline V gene data show CDR1 as MNHEY and CDR2 as SMNVEV (reference sequence). The CDR3 contains 14 residues. Here the CDR3 DNA reads TGTGCCAGCAGTTTATCGCCAGATTCATACATTCAGTACTTC. Encoded protein: CASSLSPDSYIQYF.

This clonotype was found many times. The gene calls are TRBV12-3 or TRBV12-4 and TRBJ2-1; D gene unclear. The CDR3 sequence is 11 residues long. The ends were cut back, 5 bases at V and 5 bases at J, with 4 bases in the middle. CDR3 protein: CASSQDNEQFF. CDR3 nucleotide sequence: TGTGCCAGCAGTCAAGACAATGAGCAGTTCTTC.

This clonotype was observed a handful of times. The chain has TRBV15 and TRBJ2-2; D remains ambiguous. In germline, CDR1 is LNHNV, CDR2 YYDKDF (reference sequence). The CDR3 contains 19 residues. The V end lost 2 bases, the J end lost 3 bases, and 22 bases lay between the germline ends. The CDR3 bases are TGTGCCACCAGCAGATTAGGACCGTTAGCTGTTCGGCACACCGGGGAGCTGTTTTTT. Translated, it gives CATSRLGPLAVRHTGELFF.

The rearrangement joins TRBV27 to TRBJ2-1; tentatively, D is TRBD2 (5 bases). This CDR3 region has 14 residues. Per the germline V gene, CDR1 is MNHEY and CDR2 is SMNVEV (reference sequence). V dropped 6 bases and J dropped 5 bases, with 14 bases sitting between them. The CDR3 nucleotides read TGTGCCAGCAGCCCCGTGGGTAGCGACAATGAGCAGTTCTTC. Amino acid sequence: CASSPVGSDNEQFF.

The V and J genes are TRBV20-1 and TRBJ2-7, with 9 bases that match TRBD2. Germline CDR1 and CDR2: DFQATT and SNEGSKA (reference sequence). The CDR3 is made up of 16 amino acids. V was clipped by 2 bases and J by 2 bases; unmatched bases: 10. CDR3 coding DNA: TGCAGTGCTAGATCTCGACTAGCGGTGCTAGCCTACGAGCAGTACTTC. Translation: CSARSRLAVLAYEQYF.

This sequence joins TRBV9 and TRBJ1-2, with D uncertain. V shed 6 bases and J shed 8 bases, with 20 bases lying between them. CDR1 and CDR2 (germline): SGDLS, YYNGEE. CDR3 length: 14 residues. The CDR3 sequence is CASTVGGGNMGYTF. In DNA form, the CDR3 reads TGTGCCAGCACCGTGGGTGGAGGCAATATGGGCTACACCTTC.

The table lists this clonotype with a few counts. V and J are TRBV7-9 and TRBJ1-5; possible D gene TRBD1, 6 bases. The CDR3 consists of 13 residues. The V end lost 4 bases, the J end lost 11 bases, and 15 bases lay between the germline ends. Germline V lookup: CDR1 SEHNR, CDR2 FQNEAQ (reference sequence). CDR3 sequence: CASSSETGRAQHF. In DNA form, the CDR3 reads TGTGCCAGCAGCTCCGAGACAGGCCGGGCCCAGCATTTT.

The V and J genes are TRBV11-2 and TRBJ2-1; D is ambiguous. Trimming stripped 4 bases from V and 10 bases from J, with 11 bases between. The germline V gene has CDR1 SGHAT and CDR2 FQNNGV. The CDR3 is 12 residues long. The CDR3 sequence: CASSSQGDEQFF. In DNA, the CDR3 is TGTGCCAGCAGCTCGCAAGGCGACGAGCAGTTCTTC.

This clonotype was counted between two and nine times. The chain links TRBV4-3 to TRBJ1-1; a possible D gene is TRBD1 (5 bases). The CDR3 loop spans 14 amino acids. The germline gives CDR1 LGHNA, CDR2 YSLEER. Trimming shortened V by 4 bases and J by 6 bases, and 15 bases separated the two germline ends. CDR3 sequence: CASSPPPGGSEAFF. The CDR3 DNA is TGCGCCAGCAGCCCCCCCCCCGGGGGTTCTGAAGCTTTCTTT.

J is TRBJ2-7 and V is TRBV2; D remains ambiguous. V dropped 1 base and J dropped 5 bases, with 12 bases sitting between them. Germline-derived CDR1 and CDR2 are SNHLY and FYNNEI. The CDR3 sequence is 14 residues long. CDR3 in DNA: TGTGCCAGCAGTGAAGGTGGGGTTCGCGACGAGCAGTACTTC. It is translated as CASSEGGVRDEQYF.

This sequence joins TRBV2 and TRBJ2-7; 11 bases are a match to TRBD2. The CDR3 totals 14 residues. Germline assignment: CDR1 SNHLY and CDR2 FYNNEI. The V gene end was trimmed by 9 bases and the J gene end by 3 bases; junction bases not matched to a gene: 7. The CDR3 DNA is TGTGCCAGTACTAGCGGGAGTTTGAACTACGAGCAGTACTTC. It codes for CASTSGSLNYEQYF.

This clonotype was detected ten times or more. The genes are TRBV12-3 or TRBV12-4 and TRBJ1-2, with D possibly being TRBD1 (6 bases). Trimming took off 6 bases at V and 7 bases at J, with 15 bases between the two ends. CDR3 size: 13 residues. The CDR3 DNA follows: TGTGCCAGCAGCACCCAGTACAGGGCTGGCTACACCTTC. It yields the protein CASSTQYRAGYTF.

The chain joins TRBV5-6 to TRBJ2-3; D remains ambiguous. The CDR3 contains 14 residues. Germline-derived CDR1 and CDR2 are SGHDT and YYEEEE. Trimming took 1 base from V and 2 from J, leaving 8 bases between them. In DNA, the CDR3 is TGTGCCAGCAGCTTGATTTCAGACACAGATACGCAGTATTTT. Translation gives CASSLISDTDTQYF.

This clonotype was seen repeatedly, ten times or more. The rearrangement uses TRBV5-1 and TRBJ2-7; TRBD1 agrees at 10 bases. CDR1 SGHRS and CDR2 YFSETQ come from the germline V gene. The ends lost 3 bases at V and 3 bases at J; junction bases unmatched: 6. CDR3 length equals 15 residues. The chain's CDR3 is CASSSPGQGIYEQYF. In nucleotides, the CDR3 is TGCGCCAGCAGCTCGCCGGGACAGGGGATCTACGAGCAGTACTTC.

This clonotype turned up a few times. The chain joins TRBV3-1 to TRBJ1-2, with D perhaps matching TRBD1 (6 bases). Germline values: CDR1 LGHDT, CDR2 YNNKEL (reference sequence). Trimming took 4 bases from V and 1 from J, leaving 13 bases between them. CDR3 length equals 15 residues. CDR3 sequence (DNA): TGTGCCAGCAGCCGTGGACAGTTTAGTAACTATGGCTACACCTTC. Amino acids: CASSRGQFSNYGYTF. The full variable domain, completed using reference TRBV3-1 and TRBJ1-2, is DTAVSQTPKYLVTQMGNDKSIKCEQNLGHDTMYWYKQDSKKFLKIMFSYNNKELIINETVPNRFSPKSPDKAHLNLHINSLELGDSAVYFCASSRGQFSNYGYTFGSGTRLTVV.

This clonotype appeared a few times. This chain uses TRBV4-2 with TRBJ1-1; possible D gene TRBD1, 6 bases. Per germline, CDR1 LGHNA and CDR2 YNFKEQ. The CDR3 is made up of 14 amino acids. Trimming took off 5 bases at V and 8 bases at J, with 18 bases between the two ends. CDR3 nucleotides: TGTGCCAGCAGCTCAAGGCGGGGGGCGGACGAAGCTTTCTTT. Translating it yields CASSSRRGADEAFF.

This clonotype has a count of ten or more. This chain joins TRBV27 and TRBJ2-7; D may be TRBD2 (6 bases). Germline V lookup: CDR1 MNHEY, CDR2 SMNVEV (reference sequence). The CDR3 spans 13 residues. The V gene lost 1 base and the J gene lost 6 bases, with 10 bases spanning the gap. The CDR3 region is CASSLFPGVEQYF. CDR3 in DNA: TGTGCCAGCAGTTTATTCCCGGGGGTCGAGCAGTACTTC.

This clonotype has ten or more counts. V gene TRBV12-3 or TRBV12-4 combines with J gene TRBJ2-1, with 7 bases fitting TRBD2. This CDR3 comprises 15 residues. With V trimmed by 8 bases and J by 2 bases, 9 bases remained unmatched. For the CDR3, the DNA is TGTGCCAGCTCCCTACCGGGAGGACCCTACAATGAGCAGTTCTTC. Encoded protein: CASSLPGGPYNEQFF.

This clonotype was detected only a few times. The chain links TRBV2 to TRBJ2-1; D not certain. V lost 3 bases and J 8 bases, leaving 8 bases between the germline ends. The CDR3 sequence is 12 residues long. Germline V lookup: CDR1 SNHLY, CDR2 FYNNEI. Written as DNA, the CDR3 is TGTGCCAGCAGTGACCCGGGCGATGAGCAGTTCTTC. Its protein product is CASSDPGDEQFF.

This clonotype has a single count. Sequence at one end of the junction differs from germline and may be a read error. V gene TRBV2 combines with J gene TRBJ2-7; 14 bases fit TRBD2. This CDR3 comprises 19 residues. Germline V gene data show CDR1 as SNHLY and CDR2 as FYNNEI. The CDR3 protein is CAISFRIEGLAGEAYEQYF. The CDR3 DNA reads TGTGCCATCAGTTTCAGGATCGAGGGACTAGCGGGAGAAGCCTACGAGCAGTACTTC.

The chain links TRBV5-6 to TRBJ1-1, with a weak D call TRBD1 (5 bases). CDR1 and CDR2 (germline): SGHDT, YYEEEE. V lost 4 bases and J lost 1, with 17 bases in between. The CDR3 runs to 16 residues. CDR3 in amino acids: CASSPASDTKNTEAFF. CDR3 DNA: TGTGCCAGCAGCCCTGCATCGGACACTAAGAACACTGAAGCTTTCTTT.

In its sample, this clonotype was seen a few times. The V and J genes are TRBV2 and TRBJ1-1; 7 nucleotides line up with TRBD1. The CDR3 runs to 17 residues. The V and J ends lost 3 bases and 3 bases, in that order; junction bases with no gene match: 13. Germline CDR1 and CDR2: SNHLY and FYNNEI. CDR3: CASSEGDSPGLDTEAFF. CDR3 DNA: TGTGCCAGCAGTGAGGGGGACAGCCCGGGGTTGGACACTGAAGCTTTCTTT.

The chain is built from TRBV27 and TRBJ2-1; D gene uncertain. Germline V gives CDR1 MNHEY, CDR2 SMNVEV (reference sequence). V was pared by 3 bases and J by 3 bases, with 9 bases between. This CDR3 region has 14 residues. The CDR3 reads CASSLGFDYNEQFF. The CDR3 DNA sequence: TGTGCCAGCAGTTTGGGATTTGACTACAATGAGCAGTTCTTC.

This clonotype was found many times. The chain carries TRBV5-5 and TRBJ2-1; the D is unclear. With 0 bases removed from V and 4 bases from J, the gap between germline ends came to 8 bases. The CDR3 is made up of 14 amino acids. The germline V gene has CDR1 SGHKS and CDR2 YYEKEE (reference sequence). The DNA for the CDR3 is TGTGCCAGCAGCTTGGATTCAGGTTACAATGAGCAGTTCTTC. Its translation: CASSLDSGYNEQFF.

Note on this clonotype: This may be a read error: a much more frequent sequence differs by one nucleotide. The V call is TRBV7-9, the J call TRBJ2-3; D is uncertain. Trimming removed 3 bases at V and 1 base at J, with 17 bases between. CDR1 SEHNR and CDR2 FQNEAQ come from the germline V gene (reference sequence). This CDR3 comprises 17 residues. CDR3 nucleotides: TGTGCCAGCAGCTTTTTCCCTCCGCCCTGGGGCACAGATACGCAGTATTTT. Its protein product is CASSFFPPPWGTDTQYF.

There are a few counts of this clonotype. CDR3 DNA sequence: TGCGCCAGCAGCCAAGATCCGGGACATGAGCAGTTCTTC. Encoded protein: CASSQDPGHEQFF. This chain connects TRBV4-1 to TRBJ2-1, with D perhaps being TRBD1 or TRBD2 (5 bases each). Looked up from germline, CDR1 is MGHRA and CDR2 is YSYEKL. V shed 0 bases and J shed 8 bases, with 8 bases lying between them. The CDR3 is 13 residues long.